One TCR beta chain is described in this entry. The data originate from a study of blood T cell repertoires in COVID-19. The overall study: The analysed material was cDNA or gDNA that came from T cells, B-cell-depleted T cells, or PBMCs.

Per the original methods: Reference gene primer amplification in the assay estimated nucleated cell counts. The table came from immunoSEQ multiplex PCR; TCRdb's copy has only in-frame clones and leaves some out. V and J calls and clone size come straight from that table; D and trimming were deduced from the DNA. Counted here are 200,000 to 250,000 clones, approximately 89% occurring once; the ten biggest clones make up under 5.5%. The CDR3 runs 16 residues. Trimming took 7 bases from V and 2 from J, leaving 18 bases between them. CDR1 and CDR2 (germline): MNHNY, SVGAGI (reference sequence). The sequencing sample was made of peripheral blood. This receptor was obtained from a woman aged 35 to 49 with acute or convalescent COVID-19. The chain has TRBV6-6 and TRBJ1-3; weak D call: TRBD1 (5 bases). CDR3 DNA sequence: TGTGCCAGCAATCGGGGAGGGGACGGGGCTGGAAACACCATATATTTT. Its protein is CASNRGGDGAGNTIYF.